This entry describes one T cell receptor (beta chain). Under the authors' procedure: The assay estimated nucleated cells by amplifying reference gene primers. The table came from immunoSEQ multiplex PCR; TCRdb's copy has only in-frame clones and leaves some out. V and J calls and clone size are copied from that table; D and trimming were computed from the DNA. The table has approximately 170,000 clones, about four fifths seen once. The data belong to a study of blood T cell repertoires in COVID-19. About the research overall: The cDNA or gDNA used as material had been derived from T cells, B-cell-depleted T cells, or PBMCs.

The junction had 11 bases not matched to a gene; V was cut back by 4 bases and J by 3 bases. CDR1 SGDLS and CDR2 YYNGEE come from the germline V gene. The CDR3 loop spans 16 amino acids. V usage is TRBV9 and J usage is TRBJ2-5, with 8 bases lining up with TRBD1. Sample: peripheral blood. The sequence derives from a man between 70 and 80 years old with active or convalescent COVID-19. CDR3 loop: CASSPLAGGAEETQYF. The CDR3 DNA reads as TGTGCCAGCAGCCCTCTGGCAGGGGGCGCAGAAGAGACCCAGTACTTC. Full variable domain (missing parts from reference TRBV9 and TRBJ2-5): DSGVTQTPKHLITATGQRVTLRCSPRSGDLSVYWYQQSLDQGLQFLIQYYNGEERAKGNILERFSAQQFPDLHSELNLSSLELGDSALYFCASSPLAGGAEETQYFGPGTRLLVL.